The present T cell receptor beta chain was sequenced within a study of blood T cell repertoires in COVID-19. Study details: Samples came from the United States, Italy and Spain, spanning acute and convalescent COVID-19. From T cells, B-cell-depleted T cells, or PBMCs came the material, which was cDNA or gDNA.

In the source study's methods: Amplification with reference gene primers provided the estimates of nucleated cell counts. Repertoires were generated with immunoSEQ multiplex PCR, while TCRdb's copy carries only in-frame clones and drops some. V and J calls and clone size are copied from that table; D and trimming were computed from the DNA. The data hold 150,000 to 200,000 clones, with about nine tenths observed a single time. The CDR3 length is 14 residues. Germline V gene data show CDR1 as LNHDA and CDR2 as SQIVND (reference sequence). Deletions cut 6 bases from V and 3 bases from J, with 14 bases between.

The receptor comes from a woman in her fifties or sixties with acute or convalescent COVID-19. Sequences were obtained from peripheral blood. V and J are TRBV19 and TRBJ1-1; TRBD1 is a possible D gene (5 bases). CDR3 nucleotides: TGTGCCAGTAGACTTGGAGGGGTAGACACTGAAGCTTTCTTT. The encoded protein is CASRLGGVDTEAFF.